The 22 T cell receptor beta chains presented below share a single source sample, sequenced in a study of blood T cell repertoires in COVID-19. Profiled with immunoSEQ multiplex PCR; TCRdb holds only in-frame clones, not every one. The sample holds under 75,000 clones, approximately 79% seen once. Input material: peripheral blood. The source is a woman in her 70s with acute or convalescent COVID-19.

This chain links TRBV2 with TRBJ1-1; possibly TRBD1 for D (6 bases). The V gene lost 7 bases and the J gene lost 10 bases, with 13 bases spanning the gap. The CDR3 has 11 residues. The germline V gene encodes CDR1 SNHLY and CDR2 FYNNEI. The CDR3 loop is CASIQGRSAFF. CDR3 bases: TGTGCCAGCATCCAGGGGAGATCAGCTTTCTTT.

The chain employs TRBV11-2 and TRBJ2-7; possible D gene TRBD1, 5 bases. Germline-derived CDR1 and CDR2 are SGHAT and FQNNGV. The length of the CDR3 is 14 residues. The V end was cut by 2 bases, the J end by 4 bases, with 12 bases between. The CDR3, as DNA: TGTGCCAGCAGCTTATTGGGGCCCCGTTACGAGCAGTACTTC. Encoded protein: CASSLLGPRYEQYF. Complete variable domain (other parts from reference TRBV11-2 and TRBJ2-7): EAGVAQSPRYKIIEKRQSVAFWCNPISGHATLYWYQQILGQGPKLLIQFQNNGVVDDSQLPKDRFSAERLKGVDSTLKIQPAKLEDSAVYLCASSLLGPRYEQYFGPGTRLTVT.

This sequence joins TRBV18 and TRBJ2-2, with D unresolved. V was clipped by 0 bases and J by 1 base, with 9 bases between them. The CDR3 loop spans 16 amino acids. CDR1 KGHSH and CDR2 LQKENI come from the germline V gene. As DNA, the CDR3 is TGTGCCAGCTCACCACCCCGCCAGGTGAACACCGGGGAGCTGTTTTTT. This codes for CASSPPRQVNTGELFF.

This clone has just one count. The CDR3 DNA follows: TGTGCCAGCAGTCTACCGCTGGGTCAGGGCAATGAGCAGTTCTTC. It is translated as CASSLPLGQGNEQFF. The chain carries TRBV28 and TRBJ2-1; TRBD1 might be the D (5 bases). In germline, CDR1 is MDHEN, CDR2 SYDVKM. The CDR3 contains 15 residues. V was pared by 5 bases and J by 6 bases, with 17 bases between.

V and J are TRBV29-1 and TRBJ2-2; D is undetermined. Trimming removed 6 bases from V and 4 bases from J, with 12 bases in between. There are 13 residues in the CDR3. From germline, CDR1 is SQVTM and CDR2 ANQGSEA. The CDR3 here is CSVDRVGTGELFF. In nucleotides, the CDR3 is TGCAGCGTCGACCGGGTAGGCACCGGGGAGCTGTTTTTT.

Only a few counts were recorded for this clone. The gene calls are TRBV6-1 and TRBJ1-5, with a weak D call TRBD1 (6 bases). Trimming cost V 1 base and J 7 bases, with 11 bases left between them. CDR1 and CDR2 from the germline V gene are MNHNS and SASEGT. The CDR3 is 14 amino acids. CDR3: CASSEGTVRQPQHF. CDR3 in DNA: TGTGCCAGCAGTGAAGGGACAGTCCGACAGCCCCAGCATTTT.

The chain has TRBV9 and TRBJ1-3, with D maybe TRBD1 (5 bases). There are 16 residues in the CDR3. V gave up 3 bases and J gave up 0 bases, with 13 bases separating them. Per germline, CDR1 SGDLS and CDR2 YYNGEE. The CDR3 protein is CASSAPRAISGNTIYF. CDR3 DNA: TGTGCCAGCAGCGCCCCCAGGGCGATCTCTGGAAACACCATATATTTT.

The V gene is TRBV7-6, the J gene TRBJ1-1, with TRBD1 matching 7 bases. V was pared by 5 bases and J by 7 bases, with 1 base of the junction left unmatched. The CDR3 is 11 residues long. CDR1 and CDR2 from the germline V gene are SGHVS and FNYEAQ. This CDR3 is CASSRQGEAFF. The CDR3 DNA sequence: TGTGCCAGCAGCCGACAGGGTGAAGCTTTCTTT.

This rearrangement joins TRBV6-5 to TRBJ2-3, with a weak D call TRBD2 (6 bases). With 5 bases removed from V and 3 bases from J, the gap between germline ends came to 12 bases. Per the germline V gene, CDR1 is MNHEY and CDR2 is SVGAGI. The CDR3 has 14 amino acids. The CDR3 DNA reads as TGTGCCAGCAGTCCCCAGAGCGGGACAGATACGCAGTATTTT. Translation gives CASSPQSGTDTQYF.

The chain combines TRBV28 with TRBJ1-5; D is unclear. Germline CDR1 MDHEN, CDR2 SYDVKM. This CDR3 contains 13 residues. V lost 7 bases to trimming and J lost 3 bases, with 10 bases between them. The CDR3 here is CASIWRNNQPQHF. CDR3 nucleotide sequence: TGTGCCAGCATCTGGAGGAACAATCAGCCCCAGCATTTT.

The V and J genes are TRBV19 and TRBJ2-5, with TRBD1 identical over 9 bases. This CDR3 has 14 residues. V trimming: 1 base; J trimming: 5 bases; junction bases outside the gene matches: 2. Germline CDR1 LNHDA, CDR2 SQIVND (reference sequence). The CDR3 DNA is TGTGCCAGTAGTATAGTTGGACAGGGGGAGACCCAGTACTTC. Translating it yields CASSIVGQGETQYF. The complete variable domain, with remaining parts taken from reference TRBV19 and TRBJ2-5, reads DGGITQSPKYLFRKEGQNVTLSCEQNLNHDAMYWYRQDPGQGLRLIYYSQIVNDFQKGDIAEGYSVSREKKESFPLTVTSAQKNPTAFYLCASSIVGQGETQYFGPGTRLLVL.

The V and J genes are TRBV4-1 and TRBJ2-4; TRBD1 is a possible D gene (6 bases). V lost 0 bases and J 7 bases, leaving 16 bases between the germline ends. In germline, CDR1 is MGHRA, CDR2 YSYEKL. This CDR3 spans 16 amino acids. In DNA form, the CDR3 reads TGCGCCAGCAGCCAAGATCCCGGACAGAATCCCAACATTCAGTACTTC. This gives the protein CASSQDPGQNPNIQYF.

The rearrangement uses TRBV5-6 and TRBJ1-6, with D possibly matching TRBD1 (6 bases). Germline V gene sequence: CDR1 SGHDT, CDR2 YYEEEE. CDR3 size: 15 residues. V dropped 0 bases and J dropped 4 bases, with 8 bases sitting between them. This CDR3 reads CASSLGQDYNSPLHF. The CDR3 bases are TGTGCCAGCAGCTTGGGACAGGATTATAATTCACCCCTCCACTTT.

The chain links TRBV9 to TRBJ2-3; TRBD1 agrees at 12 bases. The trim removed 4 bases at V and 6 bases at J, leaving 6 bases unmatched. The CDR3 is 15 residues long. Germline loops: CDR1 SGDLS, CDR2 YYNGEE. The CDR3 sequence: CASSRGTGGSDTQYF. CDR3 coding DNA: TGTGCCAGCAGCAGAGGGACAGGGGGCTCCGATACGCAGTATTTT. Combining the CDR3 with reference TRBV9 and TRBJ2-3 gives the whole variable domain DSGVTQTPKHLITATGQRVTLRCSPRSGDLSVYWYQQSLDQGLQFLIQYYNGEERAKGNILERFSAQQFPDLHSELNLSSLELGDSALYFCASSRGTGGSDTQYFGPGTRLTVL.

This clone has just a few counts. The chain is built from TRBV7-3 and TRBJ1-2; D perhaps matches TRBD1 (5 bases). Trimming took off 6 bases at V and 5 bases at J, with 16 bases between the two ends. The CDR3 extends over 14 amino acids. The germline CDR1 and CDR2 sequences are SGHTA and FQGTGA. DNA of the CDR3: TGTGCCAGCAGTCAGGATCCCCAGGGTTATGGCTACACCTTC. Amino acid sequence: CASSQDPQGYGYTF.

The chain uses TRBV6-6 and TRBJ1-5; D uncertain. Germline-derived CDR1 and CDR2 are MNHNY and SVGAGI (reference sequence). The CDR3 is 14 amino acids. V lost 2 bases to trimming and J lost 2 bases, with 7 bases between them. Here the CDR3 DNA reads TGTGCCAGCAGTTACGAGCACGGCAATCAGCCCCAGCATTTT. Its translation is CASSYEHGNQPQHF.

This clone was found a few times. The chain combines TRBV4-1 with TRBJ1-2; the match to TRBD1 covers 7 bases. This CDR3 is 13 amino acids long. V lost 7 bases and J lost 4; bases outside the gene matches: 6. Germline V gene sequence: CDR1 MGHRA, CDR2 YSYEKL. The CDR3 reads CASNRGGIYGYTF. DNA for the CDR3: TGCGCCAGCAACAGGGGCGGCATCTATGGCTACACCTTC.

On this clone: Other DNA sequences of this sample code for an identical CDR3. The CDR3 coding sequence is TGTGCCAGCAGCCAGGGACAGGGGGGCTATGGCTACACCTTC. Its protein product is CASSQGQGGYGYTF. The chain is built from TRBV3-1 (or the pseudogene TRBV3-2) and TRBJ1-2; 11 bases align to TRBD1. Looked up from germline, CDR1 is LGHDT and CDR2 is YNNKEL (reference sequence). The CDR3 has 14 residues. The J segment lost 4 bases and the V segment lost 3 bases, leaving 1 base of the junction unmatched.

The CDR3 bases are TGTGCCAGCAGGTCCAGGGAGGCGCTCGGCTACACCTTC. Amino acid sequence: CASRSREALGYTF. The rearrangement uses TRBV6-5 and TRBJ1-2, with D possibly TRBD1 on 5 matching bases. The germline V gene has CDR1 MNHEY and CDR2 SVGAGI. CDR3 size: 13 residues. The germline V and J ends were trimmed by 6 bases and 8 bases, with 16 bases remaining between them.

The chain is built from TRBV18 and TRBJ1-1, with D possibly being TRBD1 (5 bases). The CDR3 is made up of 16 amino acids. Germline V lookup: CDR1 KGHSH, CDR2 LQKENI. Trimming shortened V by 2 bases and J by 4 bases, and 17 bases separated the two germline ends. CDR3 amino acids: CASSPASSQGGTEAFF. For the CDR3, the DNA is TGTGCCAGCTCACCAGCGAGCTCCCAGGGTGGCACTGAAGCTTTCTTT.

This chain joins TRBV5-1 and TRBJ1-6, with D possibly being TRBD1 (5 bases). CDR1 is SGHRS and CDR2 is YFSETQ in the germline V gene. Trimming left V 1 base short and J 9 bases short, with 20 bases between. CDR3 length: 17 residues. The CDR3 DNA is TGCGCCAGCAGCTTGAGTGCGGCAGGGTCCATTAGTTCACCCCTCCACTTT. Its protein is CASSLSAAGSISSPLHF. Looking up the rest from reference TRBV5-1 and TRBJ1-6 gives the full variable domain: KAGVTQTPRYLIKTRGQQVTLSCSPISGHRSVSWYQQTPGQGLQFLFEYFSETQRNKGNFPGRFSGRQFSNSRSEMNVSTLELGDSALYLCASSLSAAGSISSPLHFGNGTRLTVT.

This rearrangement joins TRBV11-2 to TRBJ2-1; 7 positions match TRBD2. Germline trimming cut 5 bases from V and 0 bases from J; bases unmatched to any gene: 4. The germline V gene encodes CDR1 SGHAT and CDR2 FQNNGV. This CDR3 contains 15 residues. The CDR3 loop is CASSRKRGSYNEQFF. The CDR3 coding sequence is TGTGCCAGCAGCCGAAAGCGGGGCTCCTACAATGAGCAGTTCTTC.